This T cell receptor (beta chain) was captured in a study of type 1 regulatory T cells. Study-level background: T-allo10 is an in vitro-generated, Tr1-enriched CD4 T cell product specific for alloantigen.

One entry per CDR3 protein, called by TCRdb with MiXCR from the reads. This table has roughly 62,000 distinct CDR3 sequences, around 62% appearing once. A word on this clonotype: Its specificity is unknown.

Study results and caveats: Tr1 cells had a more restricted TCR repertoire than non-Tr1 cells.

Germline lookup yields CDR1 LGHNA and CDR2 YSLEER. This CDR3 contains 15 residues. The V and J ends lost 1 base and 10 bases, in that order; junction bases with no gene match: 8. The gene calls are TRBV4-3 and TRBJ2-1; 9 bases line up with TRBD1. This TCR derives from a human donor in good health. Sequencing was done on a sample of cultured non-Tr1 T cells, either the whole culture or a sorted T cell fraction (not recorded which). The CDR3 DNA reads TGCGCCAGCAGCCAAGCCGGGACAGGGTATCGCGAGCAGTTCTTC. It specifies CASSQAGTGYREQFF.